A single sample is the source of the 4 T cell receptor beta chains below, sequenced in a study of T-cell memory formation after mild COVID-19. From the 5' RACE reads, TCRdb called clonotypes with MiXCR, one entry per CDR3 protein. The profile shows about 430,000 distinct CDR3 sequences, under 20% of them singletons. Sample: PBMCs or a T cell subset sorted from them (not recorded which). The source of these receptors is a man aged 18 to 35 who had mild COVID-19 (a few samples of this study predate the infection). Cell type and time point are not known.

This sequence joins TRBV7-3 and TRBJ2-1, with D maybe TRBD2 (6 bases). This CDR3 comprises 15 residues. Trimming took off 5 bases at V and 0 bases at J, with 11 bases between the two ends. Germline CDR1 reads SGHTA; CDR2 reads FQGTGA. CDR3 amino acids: CASSPQGLSYNEQFF. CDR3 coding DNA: TGTGCCAGCAGCCCGCAGGGACTCTCCTACAATGAGCAGTTCTTC.

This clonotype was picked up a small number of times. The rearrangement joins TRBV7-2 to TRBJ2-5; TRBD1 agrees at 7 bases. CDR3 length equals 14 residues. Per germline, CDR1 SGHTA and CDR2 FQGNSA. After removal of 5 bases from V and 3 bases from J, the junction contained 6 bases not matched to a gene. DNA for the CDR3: TGTGCCAGCAGCCCAGGGACAGCTAAAGAGACCCAGTACTTC. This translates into CASSPGTAKETQYF.

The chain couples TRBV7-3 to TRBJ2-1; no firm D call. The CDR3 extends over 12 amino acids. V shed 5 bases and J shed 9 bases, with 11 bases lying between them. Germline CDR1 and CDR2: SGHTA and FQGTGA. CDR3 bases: TGTGCCAGCAGCCCAACCGTGGGTGAGCAGTTCTTC. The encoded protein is CASSPTVGEQFF.

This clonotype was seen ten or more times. The CDR3 nucleotides read TGTGCCAGCAGTTTAGCGGGGGGGCTCAGCACAGATACGCAGTATTTT. It encodes CASSLAGGLSTDTQYF. The gene calls are TRBV12-3 or TRBV12-4 and TRBJ2-3, with a weak D call TRBD2 (7 bases). V lost 0 bases and J 0 bases, leaving 10 bases between the germline ends. The CDR3 runs to 16 residues.